This TCR beta chain was identified in a study of Ad26.COV2.S vaccination and SARS-CoV-2 variants. General study findings and limits: Substantial post-vaccination breadth of spike-specific CD8+ and CD4+ T cell responses was reported. Those who received the vaccine showed greater spike-specific TCR breadth than those given placebo.

A remark on this clone: Antigen specificity is unknown.

V was pared by 1 base and J by 3 bases, with 16 bases between. The CDR3 loop spans 17 amino acids. Germline CDR1 SGHTA, CDR2 FQGNSA. Libraries were prepared by immunoSEQ multiplex PCR; TCRdb keeps only in-frame clonotypes and omits some of them. The sample lists about 350,000 clones; under 95% were seen once. The sequence derives from a human donor who had recovered from COVID-19. The sequences come from peripheral blood, collected after recovery from COVID-19. The V call is TRBV7-2, the J call TRBJ1-5; D ambiguous. CDR3: CASSLVVSPTSNQPQHF. The CDR3, as DNA: TGTGCCAGCAGCTTAGTAGTTTCCCCAACGTCCAATCAGCCCCAGCATTTT.